The 3 T cell receptor beta chains below all came from one sample that was sequenced in a study of blood T cell repertoires in COVID-19. Clones were read by immunoSEQ multiplex PCR, and TCRdb kept only the in-frame ones, dropping some. Of about 440,000 clones in the sample, about 90% were seen once. Sequencing was carried out using PBMCs or T cells enriched from blood (not recorded which). The receptors were sampled from a man between 18 and 35 years old who had recovered from COVID-19.

This chain uses TRBV13 with TRBJ1-3, with D unresolved. With 0 bases removed from V and 4 bases from J, the gap between germline ends came to 13 bases. CDR3 size: 16 residues. The germline V gene has CDR1 PRHDT and CDR2 FYEKMQ (reference sequence). The DNA for the CDR3 is TGTGCCAGCAGCTTAGGCGTACGAGGGCCCGGAAACACCATATATTTT. Translating gives CASSLGVRGPGNTIYF.

The chain uses TRBV12-5 and TRBJ1-2, with D hard to call. The CDR3 has 12 residues. Germline V CDR1 and CDR2: LGHNT, FRNRAP. V gave up 4 bases and J gave up 8 bases, with 11 bases separating them. The chain's CDR3 is CASGWARSGYTF. CDR3 nucleotides: TGTGCTAGTGGTTGGGCCCGAAGCGGCTACACCTTC.

J is TRBJ2-1 and V is TRBV9, with D possibly TRBD1 on 6 matching bases. V lost 2 bases, J lost 4 bases, and 10 bases lay in between. CDR3 length equals 14 residues. The germline gives CDR1 SGDLS, CDR2 YYNGEE. The CDR3 coding sequence is TGTGCCAGCAGCGTCGGGACAACGTACAATGAGCAGTTCTTC. Protein sequence: CASSVGTTYNEQFF. Supplemented by reference TRBV9 and TRBJ2-1, the full variable domain reads DSGVTQTPKHLITATGQRVTLRCSPRSGDLSVYWYQQSLDQGLQFLIQYYNGEERAKGNILERFSAQQFPDLHSELNLSSLELGDSALYFCASSVGTTYNEQFFGPGTRLTVL.